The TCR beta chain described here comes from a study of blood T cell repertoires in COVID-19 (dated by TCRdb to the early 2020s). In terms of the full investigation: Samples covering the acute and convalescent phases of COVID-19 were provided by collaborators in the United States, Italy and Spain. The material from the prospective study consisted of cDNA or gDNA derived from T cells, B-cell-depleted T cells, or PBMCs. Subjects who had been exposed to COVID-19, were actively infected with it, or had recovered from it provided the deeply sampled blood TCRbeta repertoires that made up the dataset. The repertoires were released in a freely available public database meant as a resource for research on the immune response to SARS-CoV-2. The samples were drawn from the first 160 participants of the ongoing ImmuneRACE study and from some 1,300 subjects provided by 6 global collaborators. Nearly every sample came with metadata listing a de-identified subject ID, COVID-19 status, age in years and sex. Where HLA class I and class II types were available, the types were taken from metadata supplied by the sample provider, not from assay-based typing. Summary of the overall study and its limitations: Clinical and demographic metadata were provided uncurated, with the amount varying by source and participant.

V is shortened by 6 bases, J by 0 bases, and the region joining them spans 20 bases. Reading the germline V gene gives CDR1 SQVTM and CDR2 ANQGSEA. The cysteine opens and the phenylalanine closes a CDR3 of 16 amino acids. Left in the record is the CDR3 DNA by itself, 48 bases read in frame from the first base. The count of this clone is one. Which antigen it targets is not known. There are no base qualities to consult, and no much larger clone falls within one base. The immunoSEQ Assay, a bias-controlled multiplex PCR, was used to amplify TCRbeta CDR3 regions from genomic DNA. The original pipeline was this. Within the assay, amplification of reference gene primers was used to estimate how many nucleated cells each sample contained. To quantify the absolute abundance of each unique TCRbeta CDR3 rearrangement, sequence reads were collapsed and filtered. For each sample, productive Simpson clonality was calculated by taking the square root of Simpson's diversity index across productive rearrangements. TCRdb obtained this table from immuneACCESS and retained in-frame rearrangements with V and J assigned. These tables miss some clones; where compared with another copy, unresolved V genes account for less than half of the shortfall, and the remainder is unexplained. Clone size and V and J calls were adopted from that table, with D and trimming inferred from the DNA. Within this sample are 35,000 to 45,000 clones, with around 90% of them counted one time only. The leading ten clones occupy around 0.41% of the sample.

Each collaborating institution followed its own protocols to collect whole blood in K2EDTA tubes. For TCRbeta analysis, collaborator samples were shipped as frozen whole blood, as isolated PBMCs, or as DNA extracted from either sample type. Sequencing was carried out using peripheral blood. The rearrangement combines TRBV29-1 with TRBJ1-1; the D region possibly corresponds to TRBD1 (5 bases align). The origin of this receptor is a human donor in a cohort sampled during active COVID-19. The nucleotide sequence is TGCAGCGTGGGGACGGGGGGAGGGCCGTTGAACACTGAAGCTTTCTTT. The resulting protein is CSVGTGGGPLNTEAFF. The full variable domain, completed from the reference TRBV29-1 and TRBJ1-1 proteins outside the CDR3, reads SAVISQKPSRDICQRGTSLTIQCQVDSQVTMMFWYRQQPGQSLTLIATANQGSEATYESGFVIDKFPISRPNLTFSTLTVSNMSPEDSSIYLCSVGTGGGPLNTEAFFGQGTRLTVV.